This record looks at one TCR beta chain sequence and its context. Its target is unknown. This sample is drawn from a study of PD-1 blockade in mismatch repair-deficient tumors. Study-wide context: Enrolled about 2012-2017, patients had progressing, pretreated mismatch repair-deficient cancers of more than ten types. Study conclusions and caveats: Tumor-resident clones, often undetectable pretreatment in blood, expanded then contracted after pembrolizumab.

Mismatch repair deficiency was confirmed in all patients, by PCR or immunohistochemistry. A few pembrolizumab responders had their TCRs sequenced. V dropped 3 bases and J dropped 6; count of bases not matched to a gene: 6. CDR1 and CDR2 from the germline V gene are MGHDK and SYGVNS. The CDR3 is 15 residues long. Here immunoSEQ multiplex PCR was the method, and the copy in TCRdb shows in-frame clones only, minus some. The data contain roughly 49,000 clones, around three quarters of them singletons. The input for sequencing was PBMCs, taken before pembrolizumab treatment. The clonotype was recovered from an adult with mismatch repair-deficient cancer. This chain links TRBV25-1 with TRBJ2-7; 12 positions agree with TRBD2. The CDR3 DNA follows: TGTGCCAGCAGTGAGAGACTAGCGGGAGTAGGCGAGCAGTACTTC. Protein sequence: CASSERLAGVGEQYF.